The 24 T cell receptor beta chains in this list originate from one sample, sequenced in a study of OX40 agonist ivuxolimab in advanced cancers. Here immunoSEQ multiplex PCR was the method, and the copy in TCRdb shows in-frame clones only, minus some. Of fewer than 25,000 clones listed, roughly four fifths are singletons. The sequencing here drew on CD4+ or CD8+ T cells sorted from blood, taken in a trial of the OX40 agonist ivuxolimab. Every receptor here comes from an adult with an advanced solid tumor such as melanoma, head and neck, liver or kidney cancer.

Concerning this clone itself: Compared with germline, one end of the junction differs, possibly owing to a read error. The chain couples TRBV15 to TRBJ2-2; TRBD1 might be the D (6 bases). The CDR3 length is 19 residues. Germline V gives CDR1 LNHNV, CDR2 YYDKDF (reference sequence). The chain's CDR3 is CATSRNPGPGQCEHRGAVF. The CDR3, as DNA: TGTGCCACCAGCAGAAATCCAGGCCCGGGACAATGCGAACACCGGGGAGCTGTTTTT.

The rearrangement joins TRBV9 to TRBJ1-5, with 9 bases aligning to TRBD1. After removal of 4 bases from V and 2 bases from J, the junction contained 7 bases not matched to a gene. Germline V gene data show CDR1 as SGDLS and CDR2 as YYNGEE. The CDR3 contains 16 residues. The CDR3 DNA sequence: TGTGCCAGCAGCACCGGGACAGGGATGGGCAATCAGCCCCAGCATTTT. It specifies CASSTGTGMGNQPQHF.

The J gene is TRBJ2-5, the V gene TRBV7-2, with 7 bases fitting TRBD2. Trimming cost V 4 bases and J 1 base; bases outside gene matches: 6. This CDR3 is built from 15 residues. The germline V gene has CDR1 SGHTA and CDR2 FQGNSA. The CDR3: CASSSYGGSQETQYF. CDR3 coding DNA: TGTGCCAGCAGCTCATACGGGGGGTCCCAAGAGACCCAGTACTTC.

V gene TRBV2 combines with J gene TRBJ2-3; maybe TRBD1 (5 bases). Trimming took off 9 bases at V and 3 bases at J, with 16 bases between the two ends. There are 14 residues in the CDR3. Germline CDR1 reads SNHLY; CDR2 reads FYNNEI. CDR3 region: CASEGASVTDTQYF. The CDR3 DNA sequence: TGTGCCAGTGAAGGGGCTAGTGTGACAGATACGCAGTATTTT.

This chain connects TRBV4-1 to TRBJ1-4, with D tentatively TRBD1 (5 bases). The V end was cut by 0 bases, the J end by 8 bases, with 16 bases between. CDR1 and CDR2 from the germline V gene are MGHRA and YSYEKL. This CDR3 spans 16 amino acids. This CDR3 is CASSQDGGLLGEKLFF. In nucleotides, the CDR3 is TGCGCCAGCAGCCAAGATGGGGGACTCCTAGGGGAAAAACTGTTTTTT.

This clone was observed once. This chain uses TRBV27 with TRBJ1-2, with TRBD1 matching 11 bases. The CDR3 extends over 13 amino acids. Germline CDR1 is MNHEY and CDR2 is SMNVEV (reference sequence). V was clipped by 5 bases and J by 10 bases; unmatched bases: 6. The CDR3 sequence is CASSPWTGGSYTF. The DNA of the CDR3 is TGTGCCAGCAGTCCCTGGACAGGGGGCTCCTACACCTTC.

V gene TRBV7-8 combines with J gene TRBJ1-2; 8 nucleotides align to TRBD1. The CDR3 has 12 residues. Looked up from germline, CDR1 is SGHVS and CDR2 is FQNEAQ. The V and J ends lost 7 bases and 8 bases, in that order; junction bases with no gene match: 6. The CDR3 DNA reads TGTGCCAGCACCCCTGACAGGGGCGGCTACACCTTC. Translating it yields CASTPDRGGYTF. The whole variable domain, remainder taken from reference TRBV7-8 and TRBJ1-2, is GAGVSQSPRYKVAKRGQDVALRCDPISGHVSLFWYQQALGQGPEFLTYFQNEAQLDKSGLPSDRFFAERPEGSVSTLKIQRTQQEDSAVYLCASTPDRGGYTFGSGTRLTVV.

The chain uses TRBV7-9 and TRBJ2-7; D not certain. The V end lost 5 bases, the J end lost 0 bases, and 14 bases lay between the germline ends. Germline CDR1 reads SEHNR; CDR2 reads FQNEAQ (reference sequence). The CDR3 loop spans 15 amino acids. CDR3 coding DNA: TGTGCCAGCAGCACCACGATGGGATCCTCCTACGAGCAGTACTTC. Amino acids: CASSTTMGSSYEQYF.

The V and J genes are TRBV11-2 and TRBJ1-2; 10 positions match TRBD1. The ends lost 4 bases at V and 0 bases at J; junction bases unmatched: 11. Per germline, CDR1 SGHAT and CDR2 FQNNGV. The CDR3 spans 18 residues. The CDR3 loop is CASSSLFSGTGANYGYTF. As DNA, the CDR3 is TGTGCCAGCAGCTCACTATTCTCCGGGACAGGGGCTAACTATGGCTACACCTTC.

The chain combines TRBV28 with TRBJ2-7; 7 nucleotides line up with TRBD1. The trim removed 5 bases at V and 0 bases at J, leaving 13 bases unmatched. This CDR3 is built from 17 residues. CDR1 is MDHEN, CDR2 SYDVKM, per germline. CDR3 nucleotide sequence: TGTGCCAGCAGTGATCCGGGACAGAGCTTCTCCTCCTACGAGCAGTACTTC. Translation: CASSDPGQSFSSYEQYF.

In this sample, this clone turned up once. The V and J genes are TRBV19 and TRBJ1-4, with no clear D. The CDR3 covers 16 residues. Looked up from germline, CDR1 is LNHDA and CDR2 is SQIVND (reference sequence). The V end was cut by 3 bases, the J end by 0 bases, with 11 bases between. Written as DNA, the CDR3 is TGTGCCAGTAGTATCGCCGACCGGGCAACTAATGAAAAACTGTTTTTT. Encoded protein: CASSIADRATNEKLFF.

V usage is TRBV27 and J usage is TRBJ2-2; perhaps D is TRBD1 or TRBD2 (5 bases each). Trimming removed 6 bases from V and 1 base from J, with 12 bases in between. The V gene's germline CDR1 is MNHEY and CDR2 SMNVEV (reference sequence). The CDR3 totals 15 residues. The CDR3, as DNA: TGTGCCAGCAGCCCTGAGGGGTGGAACACCGGGGAGCTGTTTTTT. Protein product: CASSPEGWNTGELFF.

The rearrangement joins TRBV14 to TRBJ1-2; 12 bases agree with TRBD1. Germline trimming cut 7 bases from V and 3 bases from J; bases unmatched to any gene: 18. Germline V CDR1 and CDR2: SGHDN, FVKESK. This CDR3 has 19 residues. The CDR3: CASTGKDLQGQGAHYGYTF. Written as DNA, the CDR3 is TGTGCCAGCACCGGTAAAGACCTACAGGGACAGGGGGCACACTATGGCTACACCTTC. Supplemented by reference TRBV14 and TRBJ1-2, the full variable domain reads EAGVTQFPSHSVIEKGQTVTLRCDPISGHDNLYWYRRVMGKEIKFLLHFVKESKQDESGMPNNRFLAERTGGTYSTLKVQPAELEDSGVYFCASTGKDLQGQGAHYGYTFGSGTRLTVV.

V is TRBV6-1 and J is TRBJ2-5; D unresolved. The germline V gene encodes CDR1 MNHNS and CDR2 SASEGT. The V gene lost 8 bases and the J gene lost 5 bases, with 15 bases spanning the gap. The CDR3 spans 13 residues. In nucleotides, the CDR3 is TGTGCCAGCGAAACCCAGGCAGCGGAGACCCAGTACTTC. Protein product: CASETQAAETQYF.

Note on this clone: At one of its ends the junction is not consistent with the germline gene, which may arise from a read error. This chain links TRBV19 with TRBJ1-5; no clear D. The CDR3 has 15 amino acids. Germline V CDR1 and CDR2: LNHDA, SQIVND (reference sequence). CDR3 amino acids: CASGIGPSLGQPQHF. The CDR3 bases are TGTGCCAGTGGTATCGGGCCCAGCCTCGGCCAGCCCCAGCATTTT.

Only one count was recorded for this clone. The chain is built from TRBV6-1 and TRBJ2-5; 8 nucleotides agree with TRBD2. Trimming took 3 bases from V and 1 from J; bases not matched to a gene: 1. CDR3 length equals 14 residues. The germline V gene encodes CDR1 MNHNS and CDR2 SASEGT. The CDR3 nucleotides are TGTGCCAGCAGTGACAGCGGGGGCCAAGAGACCCAGTACTTC. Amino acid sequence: CASSDSGGQETQYF.

CDR3 sequence reads: CASSLGPHEQYF. CDR3 bases: TGTGCCAGCAGCTTAGGACCCCACGAGCAGTACTTC. The chain carries TRBV7-2 and TRBJ2-7; no definite D call. The germline gives CDR1 SGHTA, CDR2 FQGNSA. The V and J ends lost 1 base and 5 bases respectively, with 6 bases between them. There are 12 residues in the CDR3.

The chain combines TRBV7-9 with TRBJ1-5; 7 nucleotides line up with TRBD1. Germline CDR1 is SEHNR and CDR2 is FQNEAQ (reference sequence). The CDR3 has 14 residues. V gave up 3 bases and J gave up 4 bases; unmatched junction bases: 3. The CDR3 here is CASSLTGTNQPQHF. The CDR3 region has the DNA TGTGCCAGCAGCTTGACAGGGACTAATCAGCCCCAGCATTTT.

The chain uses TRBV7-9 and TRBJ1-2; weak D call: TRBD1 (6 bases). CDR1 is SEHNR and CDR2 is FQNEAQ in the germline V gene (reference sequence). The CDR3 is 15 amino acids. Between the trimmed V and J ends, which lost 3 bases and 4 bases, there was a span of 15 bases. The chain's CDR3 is CASSFSSGGSYGYTF. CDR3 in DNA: TGTGCCAGCAGCTTCTCCAGCGGGGGCTCCTATGGCTACACCTTC.

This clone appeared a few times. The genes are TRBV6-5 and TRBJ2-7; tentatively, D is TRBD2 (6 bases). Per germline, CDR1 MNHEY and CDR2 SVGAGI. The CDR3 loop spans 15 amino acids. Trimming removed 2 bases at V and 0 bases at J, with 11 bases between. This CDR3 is CASSYGGADSYEQYF. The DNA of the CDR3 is TGTGCCAGCAGTTACGGCGGGGCAGACTCCTACGAGCAGTACTTC.

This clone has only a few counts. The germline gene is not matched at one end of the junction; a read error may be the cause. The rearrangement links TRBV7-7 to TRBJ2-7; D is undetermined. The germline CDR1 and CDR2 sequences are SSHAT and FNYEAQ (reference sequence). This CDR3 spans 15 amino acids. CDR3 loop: CASSLGPGLSYEQYF. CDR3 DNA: TGTGCTAGCAGCTTAGGACCGGGCCTCTCCTACGAGCAGTACTTC.

The CDR3 nucleotides are TGTGCCAGCAGCCAAGACCCCACCGGGGAGCTGTTTTTT. It specifies CASSQDPTGELFF. V usage is TRBV7-9 and J usage is TRBJ2-2; D unresolved. CDR3 size: 13 residues. V was shortened by 5 bases and J by 4 bases, with 8 bases between the two germline ends. Germline V gene data show CDR1 as SEHNR and CDR2 as FQNEAQ (reference sequence).

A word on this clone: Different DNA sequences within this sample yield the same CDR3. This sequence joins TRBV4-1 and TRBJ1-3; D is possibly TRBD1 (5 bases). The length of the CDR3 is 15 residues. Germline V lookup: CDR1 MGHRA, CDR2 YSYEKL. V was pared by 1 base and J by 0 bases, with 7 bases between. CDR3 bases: TGCGCCAGCAGCCAAGGGGACTACTCTGGAAACACCATATATTTT. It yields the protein CASSQGDYSGNTIYF.

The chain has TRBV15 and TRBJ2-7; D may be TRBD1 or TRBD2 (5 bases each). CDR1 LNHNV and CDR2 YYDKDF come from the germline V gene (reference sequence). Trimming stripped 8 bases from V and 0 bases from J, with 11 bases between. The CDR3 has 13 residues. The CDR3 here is CATREGSSYEQYF. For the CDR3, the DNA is TGTGCCACCCGCGAGGGGAGCTCCTACGAGCAGTACTTC.